A selection of T cell receptor beta chains follows, all from one sample in a study of blood T cell repertoires in COVID-19. Produced via immunoSEQ multiplex PCR; TCRdb's table is partial and in-frame only. The sample has more than 75,000 clones; almost 85% are singletons. Sequencing input: peripheral blood. The source is a man aged 60 to 69 with acute or convalescent COVID-19. The conserved cysteine and the conserved F or W are not part of the CDR3 here. Fields, in order: D gene, V gene, CDR3 protein. D genes are given only for firm matches.

NA TRBV6-5 ASSPPGGNTEAF
TRBD1 TRBV14 ASSHPTGANTEAF
TRBD1 TRBV4-3 ASSLAPASQGNSPLH
TRBD1 TRBV25-1 ASSEPKQGLSGNTIY
TRBD1 TRBV23-1 ASSLPGQGKPGELF
TRBD1 TRBV10-3 ATVRQGGTDTQY
NA TRBV3-1/TRBV3-2 ASSQGQSTGGTQY
NA TRBV20-1 SARVSEAF
NA TRBV19 ASSPGHNQPQH
NA TRBV25-1 ASSVVQGFLH
NA TRBV5-1 ASSLVSYSYNEQF
TRBD2 TRBV7-9 ASSPGTSGGTDTQY
TRBD2 TRBV7-8 ASSPREGYTGELF
TRBD2 TRBV7-2 ASSLVGPREGGEQY
NA TRBV11-2 ASSPPGEQY
TRBD1 TRBV7-7 ASSYGQGAVTGELF
NA TRBV12-3/TRBV12-4 ASSLSDSYGYT
NA TRBV7-9 ASLSNQPQH
NA TRBV29-1 SVEDRGAGRDYGYT
TRBD2 TRBV7-2 ASSLGGLVSTDTQY
NA TRBV9 ASSVATAEKYNEQF
TRBD1 TRBV18 ASSQSGQRIYGYT
NA TRBV7-2 ASRNGGGEKLF
TRBD1 TRBV7-2 ASSPSPQGGRPQH
NA TRBV2 ASKRDSYGYT
TRBD1 TRBV2 ASSGDRDRGRYNEQF
TRBD2 TRBV5-5 ASSSLAGGANNEQF
TRBD1 TRBV4-3 ASSQGYRGQGEEKLF
TRBD1 TRBV7-2 ASSFTKTGGDTEAF
TRBD1 TRBV18 ASSLDASGGRYEQY
TRBD1 TRBV5-1 ASSLAGGRGTDTQY
NA TRBV9 ASSVGRVGSSGNTIY
TRBD1 TRBV7-7 ASSLGTGPNSPLH
NA TRBV18 ASSPTTRNYEQY
NA TRBV12-5 ASASRGYELYEQY
NA TRBV4-3 ASSQDSGNYGYT
NA TRBV21-1 ASSKDADRDGSNQPQH
NA TRBV18 ASSPQGPTGSSYNEQF
TRBD1 TRBV19 ASSIILGPGQAYEQY
NA TRBV28 ASSLAGKGNTIY
NA TRBV4-3 ASSPDRSGRGYT